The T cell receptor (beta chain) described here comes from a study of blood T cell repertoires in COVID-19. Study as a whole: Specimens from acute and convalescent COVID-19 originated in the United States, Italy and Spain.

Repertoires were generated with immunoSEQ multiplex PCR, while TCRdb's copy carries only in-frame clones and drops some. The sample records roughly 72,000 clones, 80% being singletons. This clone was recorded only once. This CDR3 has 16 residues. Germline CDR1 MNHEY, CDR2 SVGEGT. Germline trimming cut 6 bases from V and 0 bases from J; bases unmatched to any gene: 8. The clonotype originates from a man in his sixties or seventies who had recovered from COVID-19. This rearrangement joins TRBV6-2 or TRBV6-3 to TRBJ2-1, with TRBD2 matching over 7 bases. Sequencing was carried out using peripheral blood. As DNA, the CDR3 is TGTGCCAGCAGCCTTATGGCGGGAGCCTCCTACAATGAGCAGTTCTTC. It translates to CASSLMAGASYNEQFF.